The 22 T cell receptor beta chains in this list originate from one sample, sequenced in a study of blood T cell repertoires in COVID-19 (dated by TCRdb to about 2020). Preparation of the library involved the immunoSEQ multiplex PCR assay. This immuneACCESS table, as held by TCRdb, lists in-frame sequences with V and J called but not all clones. Of the missing ones, under half trace to an unresolved V gene in checked studies; the others have no known cause. The sample includes fewer than 250,000 clones, with roughly 82% observed a single time. Around 8% of the sample belongs to the ten largest clones. Sequencing used peripheral blood. These receptors came from a woman aged 55-70 years with COVID-19, enrolled during active disease.

In this sample, this clone turned up a few times. The chain employs TRBV11-3 and TRBJ2-3; D possibly corresponds to TRBD1 (6 bases). The CDR3 is made up of 14 amino acids. Germline V gives CDR1 SGHNT, CDR2 YENEEA. Trimming pared 0 bases from V and 4 bases from J, leaving 8 bases between. DNA of the CDR3: TGTGCCAGCAGCTTAGATCACAGGGCAGATACGCAGTATTTT. Its translation is CASSLDHRADTQYF.

This clone showed up just a few times. DNA for the CDR3: TGTGCCAGCAGCCAGGCAGGGGGCAGCACCGGGGAGCTGTTTTTT. It is translated as CASSQAGGSTGELFF. The genes are TRBV14 and TRBJ2-2; 8 positions agree with TRBD1. Trimming cost V 3 bases and J 4 bases; bases outside gene matches: 4. CDR1 is SGHDN and CDR2 is FVKESK in the germline V gene. This CDR3 has 15 residues.

This chain connects TRBV28 to TRBJ1-2, with D unclear. This CDR3 comprises 13 residues. V lost 2 bases to trimming and J lost 4 bases, with 8 bases between them. CDR1 MDHEN and CDR2 SYDVKM come from the germline V gene. CDR3 nucleotides: TGTGCCAGCAGTTTAGTCAGAGGCTATGGCTACACCTTC. Its protein is CASSLVRGYGYTF.

V and J are TRBV5-3 and TRBJ1-2; no clear D gene. Being an ORF, TRBV5-3 has a function that is uncertain. V lost 2 bases and J 0 bases, leaving 8 bases between the germline ends. There are 14 residues in the CDR3. The CDR3 nucleotides are TGTGCCAGAAGCTTTAGCGGGGCTAACTATGGCTACACCTTC. This encodes CARSFSGANYGYTF.

The V gene is TRBV4-2, the J gene TRBJ1-2; 7 bases agree with TRBD1. This CDR3 region has 17 residues. The V gene end was trimmed by 3 bases and the J gene end by 4 bases; junction bases not matched to a gene: 14. CDR1 is LGHNA and CDR2 is YNFKEQ in the germline V gene. CDR3 region: CASSHHRPGGSGYGYTF. CDR3 sequence (DNA): TGTGCCAGCAGCCACCACAGACCAGGGGGAAGTGGCTATGGCTACACCTTC.

This clone turned up a few times. The chain is built from TRBV25-1 and TRBJ1-6; D is unresolved. Trimming removed 3 bases from V and 5 bases from J, with 8 bases in between. The CDR3 is 14 residues long. Germline CDR1 and CDR2: MGHDK and SYGVNS. CDR3 loop: CASSDIQNNSPLHF. The CDR3 bases are TGTGCCAGCAGTGACATCCAGAATAATTCACCCCTCCACTTT.

The rearrangement joins TRBV27 to TRBJ1-6; the D is unclear. Trimming pared 3 bases from V and 9 bases from J, leaving 12 bases between. Germline CDR1 is MNHEY and CDR2 is SMNVEV (reference sequence). CDR3 size: 14 residues. The CDR3 nucleotides read TGTGCCAGCAGTTTGAGGCCGACCCTTTCACCCCTCCACTTT. Translation gives CASSLRPTLSPLHF.

The chain is built from TRBV5-1 and TRBJ2-2, with 9 bases lining up with TRBD2. Germline CDR1 SGHRS, CDR2 YFSETQ. Trimming cost V 0 bases and J 6 bases; bases outside gene matches: 6. The CDR3 runs 16 residues. The CDR3 loop reads CASSLGVAGEAGELFF. The CDR3, as DNA: TGCGCCAGCAGCTTGGGGGTAGCGGGAGAGGCCGGGGAGCTGTTTTTT.

V and J are TRBV5-8 and TRBJ2-2; D unresolved. Germline V CDR1 and CDR2: SGHTS, YDEGEE. Trimming removed 0 bases at V and 7 bases at J, with 4 bases between. This CDR3 region has 12 residues. The CDR3 protein is CASSLDIGELFF. In nucleotides, the CDR3 is TGTGCCAGCAGCTTGGATATCGGGGAGCTGTTTTTT.

This clone was observed at least ten times. This chain links TRBV28 with TRBJ1-2, with 9 bases aligning to TRBD1. The V gene's germline CDR1 is MDHEN and CDR2 SYDVKM. The V segment lost 7 bases and the J segment 4 bases; nucleotides outside the gene matches: 10. CDR3 length equals 15 residues. The CDR3 here is CASTQTGGVGYGYTF. As DNA, the CDR3 is TGTGCCAGCACCCAGACAGGGGGTGTAGGCTATGGCTACACCTTC.

The gene calls are TRBV28 and TRBJ2-3, with 7 bases lining up with TRBD2. The CDR3 runs 17 residues. Trimming removed 2 bases from V and 3 bases from J; junction bases left unmatched: 11. Germline V lookup: CDR1 MDHEN, CDR2 SYDVKM. The CDR3 region has the DNA TGTGCCAGCAGTTTAGTATCGACTAGCCGTGGGACAGATACGCAGTATTTT. Protein: CASSLVSTSRGTDTQYF.

This clone is a singleton in its sample. The chain carries TRBV30 and TRBJ1-1, with D possibly being TRBD1 (5 bases). Germline V gives CDR1 GTSNPN, CDR2 SVGIG (reference sequence). The V end was cut by 2 bases, the J end by 0 bases, with 16 bases between. CDR3 length: 16 amino acids. The CDR3 nucleotides read TGTGCCTGGAGTAGGGAACAGGCGAATATGAACACTGAAGCTTTCTTT. It encodes CAWSREQANMNTEAFF.

The chain couples TRBV5-1 to TRBJ1-5; D unclear. Per the germline V gene, CDR1 is SGHRS and CDR2 is YFSETQ. V lost 0 bases and J lost 4, with 11 bases in between. This CDR3 has 15 amino acids. The CDR3 spells CASSLAGGGNQPQHF. The CDR3 DNA follows: TGCGCCAGCAGCTTGGCAGGAGGTGGTAATCAGCCCCAGCATTTT. The variable domain in full, completed from reference TRBV5-1 and TRBJ1-5, reads KAGVTQTPRYLIKTRGQQVTLSCSPISGHRSVSWYQQTPGQGLQFLFEYFSETQRNKGNFPGRFSGRQFSNSRSEMNVSTLELGDSALYLCASSLAGGGNQPQHFGDGTRLSIL.

The rearrangement links TRBV11-3 to TRBJ2-1, with 8 bases lining up with TRBD2. The J segment lost 9 bases and the V segment lost 5 bases, leaving 15 bases of the junction unmatched. Per germline, CDR1 SGHNT and CDR2 YENEEA. This CDR3 is 16 amino acids long. CDR3 sequence reads: CASSPGGGTPYPEQFF. CDR3 DNA: TGTGCCAGCAGCCCAGGCGGGGGGACCCCTTACCCTGAGCAGTTCTTC.

This clone was observed a single time. The genes are TRBV5-1 and TRBJ2-3; TRBD2 is a possible D gene (7 bases). The V end lost 2 bases, the J end lost 4 bases, and 14 bases lay between the germline ends. Germline V CDR1 and CDR2: SGHRS, YFSETQ. The CDR3 loop spans 15 amino acids. CDR3 amino acids: CASSFGGGAADTQYF. In DNA form, the CDR3 reads TGCGCCAGCAGCTTTGGAGGGGGGGCCGCAGATACGCAGTATTTT.

V and J are TRBV3-1 (or the pseudogene TRBV3-2) and TRBJ2-1; 10 nucleotides align to TRBD2. CDR1 is LGHDT and CDR2 is YNNKEL in the germline V gene (reference sequence). CDR3 length: 18 amino acids. V was pared by 0 bases and J by 9 bases, with 14 bases of the junction left unmatched. The CDR3 sequence: CASSQERLAGGLSGEQFF. The CDR3 DNA sequence: TGTGCCAGCAGCCAAGAGAGGTTAGCGGGAGGCCTCTCAGGTGAGCAGTTCTTC.

V and J are TRBV2 and TRBJ2-5, with TRBD1 as a possible D gene (5 bases). The CDR3 totals 15 residues. The V and J ends lost 4 bases and 2 bases respectively, with 14 bases between them. Germline V gene data show CDR1 as SNHLY and CDR2 as FYNNEI. Here the CDR3 reads CASSVVLTGQETQYF. CDR3 sequence (DNA): TGTGCCAGCAGTGTAGTGCTTACAGGTCAAGAGACCCAGTACTTC.

DNA for the CDR3: TGTGCCAGTCGGACAGGGTGGGGCTACACCTTC. Protein product: CASRTGWGYTF. The V gene is TRBV19, the J gene TRBJ1-2; the match to TRBD1 covers 8 bases. Unmatched junction bases numbered 4, after V lost 8 bases and J lost 8 bases. Germline CDR1 reads LNHDA; CDR2 reads SQIVND (reference sequence). The CDR3 consists of 11 residues.

The chain has TRBV5-1 and TRBJ2-7; the D gene is possibly TRBD1 (5 bases). The CDR3 extends over 18 amino acids. Germline V gene sequence: CDR1 SGHRS, CDR2 YFSETQ. V lost 1 base and J 0 bases, leaving 20 bases between the germline ends. The CDR3 protein is CASSLTDPRQGLSYEQYV. For the CDR3, the DNA is TGCGCCAGCAGCTTGACCGACCCGCGGCAGGGCCTCTCCTACGAGCAGTACGTC.

V is TRBV10-1 and J is TRBJ1-5; 7 bases fit TRBD1. Per germline, CDR1 WNHNN and CDR2 SYGVQD (reference sequence). This CDR3 has 17 residues. V lost 4 bases, J lost 0 bases, and 9 bases stayed unmatched. In DNA form, the CDR3 reads TGCGCCAGCAGTGTAAGACGTCAGGGGGATAGCAATCAGCCCCAGCATTTT. It translates to CASSVRRQGDSNQPQHF.

This chain's CDR3 is CASSHLGGHTEAFF. In DNA form, the CDR3 reads TGTGCCAGCAGCCACCTCGGGGGTCACACTGAAGCTTTCTTT. This sequence joins TRBV6-2 or TRBV6-3 and TRBJ1-1; TRBD1 is a possible D gene (5 bases). Trimming cost V 6 bases and J 3 bases, with 14 bases left between them. CDR3 length equals 14 residues. In germline, CDR1 is MNHEY, CDR2 SVGEGT.

This chain joins TRBV21-1 and TRBJ2-3; the table's D call, TRBD2, was not checked against the DNA. TRBV21-1 is deemed a pseudogene. There are 19 residues in the CDR3. CDR3 in amino acids: CASSIRLPGLAGGTDTQYF. The CDR3 coding sequence is TGTGCCAGCAGCATCCGGTTACCGGGACTAGCGGGGGGCACAGATACGCAGTATTTT.